One and the same sample provided the 5 T cell receptor beta chains below, sequenced in a study of OX40 agonist ivuxolimab in advanced cancers. This table comes from immunoSEQ multiplex PCR, and its TCRdb copy is limited to in-frame clones, with some not included. The table records tens of thousands of clones, roughly 87% of them present only once. This material consisted of CD4+ or CD8+ T cells sorted from blood, taken in a trial of the OX40 agonist ivuxolimab. These receptor sequences come from an adult with an advanced solid tumor such as melanoma, head and neck, liver or kidney cancer.

The chain has TRBV28 and TRBJ1-2; D might be TRBD1 (6 bases). The CDR3 has 13 amino acids. Germline V gene lookup returns CDR1 MDHEN and CDR2 SYDVKM. Trimming took off 8 bases at V and 8 bases at J, with 18 bases between the two ends. CDR3 residues: CASHLGGGVGYTF. CDR3 DNA: TGTGCCAGCCACCTTGGCGGGGGCGTAGGCTACACCTTC.

The chain joins TRBV4-1 to TRBJ2-5; D remains unclear. This CDR3 has 13 amino acids. With 6 bases removed from V and 5 bases from J, the gap between germline ends came to 13 bases. CDR1 is MGHRA, CDR2 YSYEKL, per germline. The CDR3 DNA follows: TGCGCCAGCAGGCCCATCCCCTATGAGACCCAGTACTTC. This translates into CASRPIPYETQYF.

The chain uses TRBV5-1 and TRBJ2-1; D remains ambiguous. The ends were cut back, 4 bases at V and 5 bases at J, with 10 bases in the middle. The CDR3 sequence is 13 residues long. The germline gives CDR1 SGHRS, CDR2 YFSETQ. In DNA, the CDR3 is TGCGCCAGCAGCGCGCGAGGAAACAATGAGCAGTTCTTC. Translation gives CASSARGNNEQFF.

The rearrangement uses TRBV30 and TRBJ1-1; no clear D gene. V was shortened by 4 bases and J by 4 bases, with 13 bases between the two germline ends. CDR3 length: 13 residues. Germline loops: CDR1 GTSNPN, CDR2 SVGIG (reference sequence). CDR3: CAWIRPGVTEAFF. CDR3 bases: TGTGCCTGGATACGCCCCGGGGTCACTGAAGCTTTCTTT. The variable domain in full, completed from reference TRBV30 and TRBJ1-1, reads SQTIHQWPATLVQPVGSPLSLECTVEGTSNPNLYWYRQAAGRGLQLLFYSVGIGQISSEVPQNLSASRPQDRQFILSSKKLLLSDSGFYLCAWIRPGVTEAFFGQGTRLTVV.

The chain couples TRBV14 to TRBJ2-2; no clear D. The germline CDR1 and CDR2 sequences are SGHDN and FVKESK. V shed 3 bases and J shed 6 bases, with 17 bases lying between them. This CDR3 is built from 16 residues. The CDR3 DNA reads TGTGCCAGCAGCCATTATTCGGCAGGCCGAGCCGGGGAGCTGTTTTTT. Its protein is CASSHYSAGRAGELFF.